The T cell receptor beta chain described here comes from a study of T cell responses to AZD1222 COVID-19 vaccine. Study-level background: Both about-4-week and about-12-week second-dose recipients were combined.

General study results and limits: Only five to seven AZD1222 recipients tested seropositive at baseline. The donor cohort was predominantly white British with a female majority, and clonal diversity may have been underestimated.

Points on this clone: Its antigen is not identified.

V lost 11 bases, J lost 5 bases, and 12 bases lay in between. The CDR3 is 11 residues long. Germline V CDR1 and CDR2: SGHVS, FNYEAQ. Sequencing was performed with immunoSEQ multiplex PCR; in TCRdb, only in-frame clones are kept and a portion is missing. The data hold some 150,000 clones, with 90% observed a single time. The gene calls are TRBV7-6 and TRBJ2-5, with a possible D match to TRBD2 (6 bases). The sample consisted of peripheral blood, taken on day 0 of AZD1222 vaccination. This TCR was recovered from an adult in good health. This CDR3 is CAGGVEETQYF. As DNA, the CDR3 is TGTGCCGGAGGGGTTGAGGAGACCCAGTACTTC. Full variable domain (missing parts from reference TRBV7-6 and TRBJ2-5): GAGVSQSPRYKVTKRGQDVALRCDPISGHVSLYWYRQALGQGPEFLTYFNYEAQQDKSGLPNDRFSAERPEGSISTLTIQRTEQRDSAMYRCAGGVEETQYFGPGTRLLVL.